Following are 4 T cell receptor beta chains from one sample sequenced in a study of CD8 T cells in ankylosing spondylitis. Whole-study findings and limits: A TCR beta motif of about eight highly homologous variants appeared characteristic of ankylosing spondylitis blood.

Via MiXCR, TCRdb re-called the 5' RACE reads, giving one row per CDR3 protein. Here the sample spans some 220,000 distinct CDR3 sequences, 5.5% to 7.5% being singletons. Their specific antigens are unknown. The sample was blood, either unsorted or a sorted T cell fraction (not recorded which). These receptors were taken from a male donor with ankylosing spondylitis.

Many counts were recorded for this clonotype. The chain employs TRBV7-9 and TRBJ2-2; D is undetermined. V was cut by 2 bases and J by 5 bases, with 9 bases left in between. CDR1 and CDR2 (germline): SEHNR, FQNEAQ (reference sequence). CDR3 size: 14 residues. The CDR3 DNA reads TGTGCCAGCAGCTTAACTTCTCTGACCGGGGAGCTGTTTTTT. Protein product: CASSLTSLTGELFF.

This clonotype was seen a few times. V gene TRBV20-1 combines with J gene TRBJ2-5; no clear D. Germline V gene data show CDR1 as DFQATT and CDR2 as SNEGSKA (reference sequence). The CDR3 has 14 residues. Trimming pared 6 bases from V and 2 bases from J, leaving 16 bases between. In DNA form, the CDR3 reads TGCAGTGCGGAGACAAATCATGTGCAAGAGACCCAGTACTTC. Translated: CSAETNHVQETQYF.

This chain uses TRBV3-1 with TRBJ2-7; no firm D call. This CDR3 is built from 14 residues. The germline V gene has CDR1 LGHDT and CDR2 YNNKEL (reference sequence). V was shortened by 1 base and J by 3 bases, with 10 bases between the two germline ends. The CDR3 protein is CASSQGRTGYEQYF. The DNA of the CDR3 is TGTGCCAGCAGCCAAGGTCGGACGGGCTACGAGCAGTACTTC.

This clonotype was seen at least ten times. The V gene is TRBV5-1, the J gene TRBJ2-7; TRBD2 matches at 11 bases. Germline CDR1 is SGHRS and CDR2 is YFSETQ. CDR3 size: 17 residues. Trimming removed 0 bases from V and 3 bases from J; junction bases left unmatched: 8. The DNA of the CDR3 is TGCGCCAGCAGCTTGGCACTAGCGGGGGCCCCCTTCTACGAGCAGTACTTC. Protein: CASSLALAGAPFYEQYF.